This TCR beta chain was captured by sequencing in a study of T cell responses to AZD1222 COVID-19 vaccine. Assay: immunoSEQ multiplex PCR; the TCRdb copy retains only in-frame clones and omits some. The sample carries 180,000 or so clones, approximately 90% recorded once. CDR1 and CDR2 from the germline V gene are SGHVS and FNYEAQ. Trimming removed 1 base from V and 5 bases from J; junction bases left unmatched: 20. The CDR3 runs 19 residues. Remarks on this clone: No antigen is known for it.

Study-wide results and limits: Breadth and depth of Spike-specific TCRs rose after two AZD1222 doses. Just 6 or 7 people given AZD1222 tested seropositive at baseline.

J is TRBJ2-7 and V is TRBV7-6; 7 positions agree with TRBD2. This receptor was identified in an adult who received the AZD1222 COVID-19 vaccine. The source material was peripheral blood, sampled 28 days after the second AZD1222 dose. The CDR3 region has the DNA TGTGCCAGCAGCTTAGTGGAGGGTAGCCTAGCGGAAATAGTCCACGAGCAGTACTTC. This gives the protein CASSLVEGSLAEIVHEQYF.